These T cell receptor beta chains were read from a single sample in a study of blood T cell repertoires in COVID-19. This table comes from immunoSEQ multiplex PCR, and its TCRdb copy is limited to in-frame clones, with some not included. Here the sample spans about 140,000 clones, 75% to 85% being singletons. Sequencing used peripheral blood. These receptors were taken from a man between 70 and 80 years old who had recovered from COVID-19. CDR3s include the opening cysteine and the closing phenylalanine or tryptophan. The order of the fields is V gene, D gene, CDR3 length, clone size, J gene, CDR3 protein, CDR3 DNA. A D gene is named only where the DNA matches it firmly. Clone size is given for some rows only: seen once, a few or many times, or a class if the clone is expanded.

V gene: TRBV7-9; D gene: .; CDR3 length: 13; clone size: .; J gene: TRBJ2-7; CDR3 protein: CASGRRDSYEQYF; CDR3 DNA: TGTGCCAGCGGGCGCAGGGACTCATACGAGCAGTACTTC
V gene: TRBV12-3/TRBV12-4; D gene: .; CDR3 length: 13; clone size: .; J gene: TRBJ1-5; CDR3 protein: CATRVGEGQPQHF; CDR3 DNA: TGTGCCACCCGGGTAGGGGAGGGCCAGCCCCAGCATTTT
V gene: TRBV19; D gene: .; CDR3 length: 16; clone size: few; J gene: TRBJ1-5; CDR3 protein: CASSISGHYSNQPQHF; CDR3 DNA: TGTGCCAGTAGTATATCGGGACACTATAGCAATCAGCCCCAGCATTTT
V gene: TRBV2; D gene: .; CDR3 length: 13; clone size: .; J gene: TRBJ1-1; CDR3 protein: CARARDWNTEAFF; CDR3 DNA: TGTGCCAGAGCCAGGGATTGGAACACTGAAGCTTTCTTT
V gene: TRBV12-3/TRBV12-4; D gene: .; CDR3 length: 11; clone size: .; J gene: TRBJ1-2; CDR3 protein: CASSQASGYTF; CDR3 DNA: TGTGCCAGCAGCCAAGCCTCGGGCTACACCTTC
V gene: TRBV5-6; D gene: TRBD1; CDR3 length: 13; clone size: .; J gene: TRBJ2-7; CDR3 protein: CASSWTGGAEQYF; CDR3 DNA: TGTGCCAGCAGCTGGACAGGGGGCGCCGAGCAGTACTTC
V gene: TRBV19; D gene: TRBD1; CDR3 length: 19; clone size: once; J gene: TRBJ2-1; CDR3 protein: CASSIRGQGAISSYNEQFF; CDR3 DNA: TGTGCCAGTAGTATACGGGGACAGGGGGCCATCAGCTCCTACAATGAGCAGTTCTTC
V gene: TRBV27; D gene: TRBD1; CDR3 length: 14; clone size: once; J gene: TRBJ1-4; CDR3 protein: CASRPTGYHEKLFF; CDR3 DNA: TGTGCCAGCAGACCGACAGGGTACCATGAAAAACTGTTTTTT
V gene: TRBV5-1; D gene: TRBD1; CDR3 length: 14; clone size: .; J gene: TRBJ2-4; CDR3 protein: CASSSGTGINIQYF; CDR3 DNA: TGCGCCAGCAGCTCCGGGACAGGGATAAACATTCAGTACTTC
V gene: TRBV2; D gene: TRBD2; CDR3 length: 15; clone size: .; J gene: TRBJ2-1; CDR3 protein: CASSDVAGARNEQFF; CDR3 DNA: TGTGCCAGCAGTGATGTAGCGGGGGCGAGGAATGAGCAGTTCTTC
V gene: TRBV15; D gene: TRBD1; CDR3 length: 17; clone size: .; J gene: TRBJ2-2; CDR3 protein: CATSRELRQGRDGELFF; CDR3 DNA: TGTGCCACCAGCAGAGAATTAAGACAGGGGCGTGACGGGGAGCTGTTTTTT
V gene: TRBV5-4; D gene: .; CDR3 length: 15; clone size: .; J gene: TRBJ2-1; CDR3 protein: CASSAGLISYNEQFF; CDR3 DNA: TGTGCCAGCAGCGCTGGACTGATTTCCTACAATGAGCAGTTCTTC
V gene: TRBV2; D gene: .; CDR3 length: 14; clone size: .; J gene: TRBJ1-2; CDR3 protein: CASSDSREEYGYTF; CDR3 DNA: TGTGCCAGCAGTGATAGCAGGGAAGAGTATGGCTACACCTTC
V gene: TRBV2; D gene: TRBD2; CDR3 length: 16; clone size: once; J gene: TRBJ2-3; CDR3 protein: CASSEGVGLGSGGQYF; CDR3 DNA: TGTGCCAGCAGTGAAGGGGTGGGACTAGGTAGCGGTGGGCAGTATTTT
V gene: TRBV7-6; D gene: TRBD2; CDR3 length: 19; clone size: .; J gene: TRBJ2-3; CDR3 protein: CASSPGLAGPRGGTDTQYF; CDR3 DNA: TGTGCCAGCAGCCCGGGACTAGCGGGACCCCGGGGGGGCACAGATACGCAGTATTTT
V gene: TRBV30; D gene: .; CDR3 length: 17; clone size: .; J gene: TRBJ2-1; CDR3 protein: CAWRNIGRDSSYNEQFF; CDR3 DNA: TGTGCCTGGAGGAATATAGGGCGGGACAGCTCCTACAATGAGCAGTTCTTC
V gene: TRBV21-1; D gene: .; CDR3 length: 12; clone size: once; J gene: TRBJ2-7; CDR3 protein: CASSSFNYEQYF; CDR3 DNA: TGTGCCAGCAGCTCTTTTAACTACGAGCAGTACTTC
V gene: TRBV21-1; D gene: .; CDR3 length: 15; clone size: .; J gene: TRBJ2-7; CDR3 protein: CASSKVDRKSYEQYF; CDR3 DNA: TGTGCCAGCAGCAAAGTTGACAGGAAGAGCTACGAGCAGTACTTC
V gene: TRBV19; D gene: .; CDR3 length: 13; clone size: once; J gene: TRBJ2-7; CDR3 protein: CAARQPPSYEQYF; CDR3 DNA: TGTGCCGCCAGACAGCCACCGTCCTACGAGCAGTACTTC
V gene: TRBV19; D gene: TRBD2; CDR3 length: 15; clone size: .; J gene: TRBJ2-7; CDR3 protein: CASSISAGAGYEQYF; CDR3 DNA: TGTGCCAGTAGTATATCAGCGGGAGCAGGGTACGAGCAGTACTTC
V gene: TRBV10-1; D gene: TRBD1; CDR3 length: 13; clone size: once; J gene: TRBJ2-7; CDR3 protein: CASIRQGPYEQYF; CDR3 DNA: TGCGCCAGCATTCGACAGGGCCCCTACGAGCAGTACTTC
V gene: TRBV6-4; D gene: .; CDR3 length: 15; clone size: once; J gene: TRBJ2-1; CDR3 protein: CASSEKETSYNEQFF; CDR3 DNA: TGTGCCAGCAGTGAGAAGGAGACCTCCTACAATGAGCAGTTCTTC
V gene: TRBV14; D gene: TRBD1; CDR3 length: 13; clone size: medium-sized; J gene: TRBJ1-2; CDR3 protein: CASSLSQGAGYTF; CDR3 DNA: TGTGCCAGCAGCCTTTCTCAGGGGGCAGGCTACACCTTC
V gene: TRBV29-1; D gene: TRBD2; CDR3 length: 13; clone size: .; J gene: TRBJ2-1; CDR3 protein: CSVLPSGYNEQFF; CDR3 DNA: TGCAGCGTTCTCCCTAGCGGTTACAATGAGCAGTTCTTC
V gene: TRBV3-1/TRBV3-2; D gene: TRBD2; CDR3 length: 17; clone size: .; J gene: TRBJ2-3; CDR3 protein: CASSPRGVAGDTDTQYF; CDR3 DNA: TGTGCCAGCAGCCCCCGAGGGGTAGCGGGAGACACAGATACGCAGTATTTT
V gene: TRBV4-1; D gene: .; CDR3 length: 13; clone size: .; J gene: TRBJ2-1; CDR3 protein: CASSQAGGYEQFF; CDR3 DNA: TGCGCCAGCAGCCAAGCAGGAGGGTATGAGCAGTTCTTC
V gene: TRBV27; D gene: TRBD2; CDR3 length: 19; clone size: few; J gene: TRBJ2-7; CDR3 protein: CASMNRGLAGGKFSYEQYF; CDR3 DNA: TGTGCCAGCATGAACAGAGGACTAGCGGGAGGGAAATTCTCCTACGAGCAGTACTTC
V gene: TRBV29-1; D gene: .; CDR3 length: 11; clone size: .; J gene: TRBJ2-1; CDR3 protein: CSVGASGEQFF; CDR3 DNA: TGCAGCGTGGGAGCCTCGGGGGAGCAGTTCTTC
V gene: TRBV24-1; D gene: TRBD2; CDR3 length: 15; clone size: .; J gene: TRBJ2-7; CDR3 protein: CATSALCGRGYEQYF; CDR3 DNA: TGTGCCACCAGTGCCCTCTGCGGGAGAGGGTACGAGCAGTACTTC
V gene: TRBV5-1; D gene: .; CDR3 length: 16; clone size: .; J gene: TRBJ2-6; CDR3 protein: CASTQDFSTGANVLTF; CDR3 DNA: TGCGCCAGCACGCAGGACTTCTCAACTGGGGCCAACGTCCTGACTTTC
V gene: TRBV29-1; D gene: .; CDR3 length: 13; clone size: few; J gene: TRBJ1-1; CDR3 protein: CSVEGRLNTEAFF; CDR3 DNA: TGCAGCGTTGAAGGGCGGCTGAACACTGAAGCTTTCTTT
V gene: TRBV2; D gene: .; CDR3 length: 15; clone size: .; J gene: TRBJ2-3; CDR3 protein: CASIVGSLSTDTQYF; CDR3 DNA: TGTGCCAGCATTGTCGGGAGTCTCAGCACAGATACGCAGTATTTT
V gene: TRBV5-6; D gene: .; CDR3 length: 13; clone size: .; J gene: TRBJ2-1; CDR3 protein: CASSFTGKNEQFF; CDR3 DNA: TGTGCCAGCAGCTTTACCGGGAAGAATGAGCAGTTCTTC